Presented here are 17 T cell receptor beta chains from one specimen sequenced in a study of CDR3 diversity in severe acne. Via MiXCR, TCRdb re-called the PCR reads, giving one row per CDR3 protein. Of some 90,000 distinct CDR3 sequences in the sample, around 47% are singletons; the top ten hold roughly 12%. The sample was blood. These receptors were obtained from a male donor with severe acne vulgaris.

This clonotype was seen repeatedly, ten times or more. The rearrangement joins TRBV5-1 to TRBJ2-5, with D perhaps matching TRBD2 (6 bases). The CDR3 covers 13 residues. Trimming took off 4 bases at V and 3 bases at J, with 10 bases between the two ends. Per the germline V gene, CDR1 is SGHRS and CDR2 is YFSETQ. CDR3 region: CASSPRREETQYF. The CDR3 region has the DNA TGCGCCAGCAGCCCCCGGAGGGAAGAGACCCAGTACTTC.

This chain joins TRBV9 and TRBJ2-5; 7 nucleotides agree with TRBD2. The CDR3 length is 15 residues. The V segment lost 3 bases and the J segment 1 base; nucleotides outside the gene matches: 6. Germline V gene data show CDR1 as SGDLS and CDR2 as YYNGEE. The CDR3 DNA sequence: TGTGCCAGCAGCGAGAGCGGGGTCGCCCAAGAGACCCAGTACTTC. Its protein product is CASSESGVAQETQYF. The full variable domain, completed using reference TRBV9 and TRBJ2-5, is DSGVTQTPKHLITATGQRVTLRCSPRSGDLSVYWYQQSLDQGLQFLIQYYNGEERAKGNILERFSAQQFPDLHSELNLSSLELGDSALYFCASSESGVAQETQYFGPGTRLLVL.

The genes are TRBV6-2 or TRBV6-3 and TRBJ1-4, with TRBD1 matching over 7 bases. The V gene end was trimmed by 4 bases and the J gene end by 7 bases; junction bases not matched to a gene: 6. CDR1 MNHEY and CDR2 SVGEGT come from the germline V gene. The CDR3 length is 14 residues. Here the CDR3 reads CASSLIRGGEKLFF. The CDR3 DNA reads TGTGCCAGCAGTTTGATCAGGGGGGGTGAAAAACTGTTTTTT.

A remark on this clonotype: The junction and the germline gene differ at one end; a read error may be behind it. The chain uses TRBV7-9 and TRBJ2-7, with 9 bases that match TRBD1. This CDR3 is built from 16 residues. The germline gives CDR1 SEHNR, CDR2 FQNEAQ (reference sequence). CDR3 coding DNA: TGCGCCAGCAGCCAAGATGACAGGGGGGAATCCTACGAGCAGTACTTC. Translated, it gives CASSQDDRGESYEQYF.

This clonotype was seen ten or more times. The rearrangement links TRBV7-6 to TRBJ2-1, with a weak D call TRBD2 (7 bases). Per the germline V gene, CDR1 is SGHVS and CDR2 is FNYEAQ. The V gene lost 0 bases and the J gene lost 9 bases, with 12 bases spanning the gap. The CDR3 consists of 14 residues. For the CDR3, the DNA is TGTGCCAGCAGCTTAGCGGGGGGGCGAGCTGAGCAGTTCTTC. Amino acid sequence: CASSLAGGRAEQFF.

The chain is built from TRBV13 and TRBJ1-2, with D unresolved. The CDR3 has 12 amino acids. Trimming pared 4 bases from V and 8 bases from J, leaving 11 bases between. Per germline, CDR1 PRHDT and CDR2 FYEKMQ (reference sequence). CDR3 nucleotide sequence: TGTGCCAGCAGCTCCCAGGAATTGGGCTACACCTTC. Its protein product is CASSSQELGYTF.

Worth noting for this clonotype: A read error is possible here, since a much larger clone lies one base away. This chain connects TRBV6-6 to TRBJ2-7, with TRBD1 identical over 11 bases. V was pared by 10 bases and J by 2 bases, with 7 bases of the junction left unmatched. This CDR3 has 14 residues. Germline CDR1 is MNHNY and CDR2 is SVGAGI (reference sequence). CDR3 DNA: TGTGCCACCCAGGGGGGACAGGGGGCCTACGAGCAGTACTTC. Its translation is CATQGGQGAYEQYF.

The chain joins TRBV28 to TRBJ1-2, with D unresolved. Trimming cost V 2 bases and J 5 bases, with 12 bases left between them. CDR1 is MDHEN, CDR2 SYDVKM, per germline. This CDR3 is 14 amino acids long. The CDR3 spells CASSLELAKYGYTF. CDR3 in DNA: TGTGCCAGCAGTTTAGAGCTAGCCAAGTATGGCTACACCTTC.

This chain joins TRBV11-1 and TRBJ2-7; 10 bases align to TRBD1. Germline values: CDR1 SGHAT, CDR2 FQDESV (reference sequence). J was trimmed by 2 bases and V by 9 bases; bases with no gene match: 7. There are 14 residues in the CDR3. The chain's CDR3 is CASSAGQGPYEQYF. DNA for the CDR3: TGTGCCAGTAGTGCGGGACAGGGGCCCTACGAGCAGTACTTC.

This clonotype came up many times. CDR3 sequence reads: CATSRPPNLAGNEQFF. The CDR3 nucleotides are TGTGCCACCAGCAGACCCCCAAATCTAGCGGGAAACGAGCAGTTCTTC. The chain uses TRBV15 and TRBJ2-1; 9 bases are shared with TRBD2. The CDR3 is made up of 16 amino acids. CDR1 is LNHNV and CDR2 is YYDKDF in the germline V gene (reference sequence). J was trimmed by 10 bases and V by 2 bases; bases with no gene match: 12.

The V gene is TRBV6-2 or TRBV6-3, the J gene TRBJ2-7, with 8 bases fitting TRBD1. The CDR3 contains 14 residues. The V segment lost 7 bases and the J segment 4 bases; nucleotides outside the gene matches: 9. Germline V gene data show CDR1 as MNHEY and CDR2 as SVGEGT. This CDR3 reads CASTLTGARYEQYF. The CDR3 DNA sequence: TGTGCCAGCACCCTGACAGGGGCGAGATACGAGCAGTACTTC.

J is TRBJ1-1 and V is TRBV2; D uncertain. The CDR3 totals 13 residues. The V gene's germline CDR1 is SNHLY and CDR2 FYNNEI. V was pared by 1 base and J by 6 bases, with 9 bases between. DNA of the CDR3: TGTGCCAGCAGTGAAGGAGAGCCGTCTGAAGCTTTCTTT. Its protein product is CASSEGEPSEAFF. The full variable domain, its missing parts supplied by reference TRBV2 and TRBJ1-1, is EPEVTQTPSHQVTQMGQEVILRCVPISNHLYFYWYRQILGQKVEFLVSFYNNEISEKSEIFDDQFSVERPDGSNFTLKIRSTKLEDSAMYFCASSEGEPSEAFFGQGTRLTVV.

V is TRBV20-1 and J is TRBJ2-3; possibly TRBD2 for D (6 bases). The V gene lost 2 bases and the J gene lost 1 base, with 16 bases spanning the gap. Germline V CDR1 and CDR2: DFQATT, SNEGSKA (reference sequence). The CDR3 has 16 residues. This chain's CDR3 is CSARPGLLGGTDTQYF. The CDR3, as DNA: TGCAGTGCTAGACCGGGACTCCTTGGGGGCACAGATACGCAGTATTTT.

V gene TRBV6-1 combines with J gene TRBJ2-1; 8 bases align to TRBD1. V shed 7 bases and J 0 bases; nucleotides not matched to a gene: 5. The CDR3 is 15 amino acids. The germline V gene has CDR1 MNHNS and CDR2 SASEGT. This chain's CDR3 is CASTEQGGSYNEQFF. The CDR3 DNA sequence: TGTGCCAGCACCGAACAGGGGGGCTCCTACAATGAGCAGTTCTTC.

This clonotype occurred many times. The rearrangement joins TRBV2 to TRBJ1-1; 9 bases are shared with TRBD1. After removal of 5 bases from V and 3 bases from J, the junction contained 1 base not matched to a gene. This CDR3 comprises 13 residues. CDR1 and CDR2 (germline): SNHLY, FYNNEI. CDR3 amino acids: CASSRDRDTEAFF. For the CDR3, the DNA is TGTGCCAGCAGTCGGGACAGGGACACTGAAGCTTTCTTT.

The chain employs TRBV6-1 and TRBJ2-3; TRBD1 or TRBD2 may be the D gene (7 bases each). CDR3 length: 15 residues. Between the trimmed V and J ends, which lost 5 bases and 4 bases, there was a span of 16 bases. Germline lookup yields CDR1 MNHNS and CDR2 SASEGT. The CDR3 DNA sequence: TGTGCCAGCAGTCTTGACAGGGCGGGAGCAGATACGCAGTATTTT. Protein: CASSLDRAGADTQYF.

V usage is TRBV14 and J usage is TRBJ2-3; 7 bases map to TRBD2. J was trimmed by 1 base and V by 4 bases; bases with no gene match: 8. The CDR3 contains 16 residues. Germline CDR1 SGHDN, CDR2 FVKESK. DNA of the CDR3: TGTGCCAGCAGCCCAAACGGGAGGTGGGGCACAGATACGCAGTATTTT. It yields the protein CASSPNGRWGTDTQYF.